The 14 T cell receptor beta chains in this list originate from one sample, sequenced in a study of blood T cells in healthy people across ages (dated by TCRdb to about 2015). Library generation was performed with 5' RACE. Sequenced on an Illumina HiSeq 2500. The second PCR ran for roughly 7 to 11 cycles and used a J-beta primer mix along with a sample-barcoded 5' primer. TCRdb's own reprocessing of the public reads used fastp at Q25 and MiXCR and kept productive beta chains. Merged by CDR3 protein, the rows form single entries marked with the most common genes and DNA. Present in this sample are 1,500,000 or so distinct CDR3 sequences, around 40% of which were seen just once. The leading ten clones occupy under 5% of the sample. Source material: blood. These receptors were taken from a woman aged 18-29 years in good health.

The chain couples TRBV4-1 to TRBJ1-1; no reliable D call. The CDR3 runs 15 residues. The V and J ends lost 6 bases and 4 bases respectively, with 18 bases between them. Germline V lookup: CDR1 MGHRA, CDR2 YSYEKL. The CDR3 DNA follows: TGCGCCAGCAGTCCCGGACCCCTCTCGAGCACTGAAGCTTTCTTT. It specifies CASSPGPLSSTEAFF.

This clonotype was counted only a few times. The rearrangement uses TRBV20-1 and TRBJ1-1, with TRBD1 as a possible D gene (6 bases). CDR1 and CDR2 (germline): DFQATT, SNEGSKA (reference sequence). Trimming shortened V by 6 bases and J by 8 bases, and 19 bases separated the two germline ends. The CDR3 sequence is 13 residues long. CDR3 sequence reads: CSAPRRDTGEAFF. The CDR3 DNA reads as TGCAGTGCCCCTCGCCGGGACACAGGGGAAGCTTTCTTT.

The chain combines TRBV12-3 or TRBV12-4 with TRBJ2-7; D is unclear. This CDR3 has 13 residues. The V end was cut by 5 bases, the J end by 3 bases, with 11 bases between. In nucleotides, the CDR3 is TGTGCCAGCAGTCGAATCAGTGGCTACGAGCAGTACTTC. This codes for CASSRISGYEQYF.

This clonotype was seen a handful of times. The chain has TRBV29-1 and TRBJ2-3, with D possibly TRBD1 on 5 matching bases. CDR1 and CDR2 (germline): SQVTM, ANQGSEA. The CDR3 contains 14 residues. V was clipped by 1 base and J by 2 bases, with 10 bases between them. This chain's CDR3 is CSVEGGAFTDTQYF. The CDR3 nucleotides are TGCAGCGTTGAAGGGGGCGCTTTCACAGATACGCAGTATTTT.

J is TRBJ2-1 and V is TRBV7-2, with D perhaps TRBD2 (7 bases). Trimming cost V 3 bases and J 10 bases, with 22 bases left between them. Germline CDR1 SGHTA, CDR2 FQGNSA. This CDR3 contains 16 residues. As DNA, the CDR3 is TGTGCCAGCAGCTTTGGCGCTCCGCGGGGGCGGCGCGAGCAGTTCTTC. Protein product: CASSFGAPRGRREQFF.

This clonotype showed up just a few times. The chain is built from TRBV7-6 and TRBJ2-5, with TRBD1 identical over 7 bases. CDR1 is SGHVS, CDR2 FNYEAQ, per germline. This CDR3 contains 14 residues. J was trimmed by 5 bases and V by 1 base; bases with no gene match: 4. In DNA form, the CDR3 reads TGTGCCAGCAGCTTAGGGACAGGAATGGAGACCCAGTACTTC. It yields the protein CASSLGTGMETQYF.

This clonotype was seen only once. This rearrangement joins TRBV7-9 to TRBJ1-4; D not resolved. Germline V lookup: CDR1 SEHNR, CDR2 FQNEAQ (reference sequence). The CDR3 extends over 15 amino acids. The germline V and J ends were trimmed by 1 base and 7 bases, with 13 bases remaining between them. CDR3 nucleotides: TGTGCCAGCAGCTTAGTCGAGGTCGCGGCTGAAAAACTGTTTTTT. Amino acid sequence: CASSLVEVAAEKLFF.

This clonotype was seen a handful of times. V usage is TRBV25-1 and J usage is TRBJ2-6; no definite D call. This CDR3 comprises 16 residues. Germline CDR1 and CDR2: MGHDK and SYGVNS. The V gene lost 8 bases and the J gene lost 5 bases, with 19 bases spanning the gap. This chain's CDR3 is CASLGPFRSRANVLTF. The CDR3 bases are TGTGCCAGCTTAGGGCCCTTCCGGTCGAGGGCCAACGTCCTGACTTTC.

There are a few counts of this clonotype. The V and J genes are TRBV6-1 and TRBJ1-3, with D hard to call. The germline CDR1 and CDR2 sequences are MNHNS and SASEGT. V lost 0 bases, J lost 0 bases, and 6 bases lay in between. This CDR3 comprises 15 residues. The CDR3 loop reads CASSEADGSGNTIYF. In nucleotides, the CDR3 is TGTGCCAGCAGTGAAGCGGACGGCTCTGGAAACACCATATATTTT.

The CDR3 protein is CASSSTPGGRDNEKLFF. The CDR3 region has the DNA TGTGCCAGCAGCTCGACCCCCGGGGGCCGGGATAATGAAAAACTGTTTTTT. The chain links TRBV4-2 to TRBJ1-4; maybe TRBD1 (6 bases). CDR1 and CDR2 from the germline V gene are LGHNA and YNFKEQ. The CDR3 is 17 amino acids. V lost 5 bases and J lost 4, with 20 bases in between.

V usage is TRBV4-3 and J usage is TRBJ2-3; 11 nucleotides match TRBD2. J lost 4 bases, V lost 5 bases, and 8 bases had no gene match. The CDR3 spans 16 residues. CDR1 and CDR2 from the germline V gene are LGHNA and YSLEER. CDR3 region: CASSKLAGGPADTQYF. The DNA for the CDR3 is TGCGCCAGCAGCAAGTTAGCGGGAGGGCCTGCAGATACGCAGTATTTT.

The chain carries TRBV6-1 and TRBJ2-5; 7 bases align to TRBD2. This CDR3 spans 13 amino acids. CDR1 MNHNS and CDR2 SASEGT come from the germline V gene. V trimming: 6 bases; J trimming: 1 base; junction bases outside the gene matches: 2. The CDR3 DNA follows: TGTGCCAGCAGGACTAGCCTCCAAGAGACCCAGTACTTC. It specifies CASRTSLQETQYF.

V usage is TRBV29-1 and J usage is TRBJ1-2; TRBD1 aligns across 9 bases. From germline, CDR1 is SQVTM and CDR2 ANQGSEA. This CDR3 spans 13 amino acids. Written as DNA, the CDR3 is TGCGGCGGGGGGACAGGGAAAGTTGGCGGCTACACCTTC. Protein sequence: CGGGTGKVGGYTF.

The genes are TRBV20-1 and TRBJ1-6; D uncertain. The CDR3 totals 17 residues. The V end lost 0 bases, the J end lost 0 bases, and 12 bases lay between the germline ends. Looked up from germline, CDR1 is DFQATT and CDR2 is SNEGSKA (reference sequence). CDR3 amino acids: CSARDPSGSSYNSPLHF. For the CDR3, the DNA is TGCAGTGCTAGAGATCCGTCCGGAAGCTCCTATAATTCACCCCTCCACTTT.